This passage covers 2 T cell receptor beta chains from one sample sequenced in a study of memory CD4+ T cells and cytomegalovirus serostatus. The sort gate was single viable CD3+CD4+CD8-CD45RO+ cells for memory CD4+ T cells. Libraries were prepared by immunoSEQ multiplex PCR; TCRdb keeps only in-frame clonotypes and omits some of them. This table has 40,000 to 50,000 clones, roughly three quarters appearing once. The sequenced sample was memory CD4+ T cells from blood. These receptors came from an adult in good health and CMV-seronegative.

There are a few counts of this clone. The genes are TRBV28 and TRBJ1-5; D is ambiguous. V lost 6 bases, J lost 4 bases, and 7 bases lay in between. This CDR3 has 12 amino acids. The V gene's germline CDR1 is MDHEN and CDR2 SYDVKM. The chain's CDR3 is CASRGPNQPQHF. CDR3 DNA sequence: TGTGCCAGCAGGGGTCCTAATCAGCCCCAGCATTTT.

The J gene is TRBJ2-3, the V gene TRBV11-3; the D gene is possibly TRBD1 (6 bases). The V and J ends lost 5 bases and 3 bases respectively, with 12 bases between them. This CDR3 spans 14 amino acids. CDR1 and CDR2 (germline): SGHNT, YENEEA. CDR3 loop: CASSARTATDTQYF. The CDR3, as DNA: TGTGCCAGCAGCGCCAGGACAGCAACAGATACGCAGTATTTT.